The 22 T cell receptor beta chains presented below share a single source sample, sequenced in a study of blood T cells in healthy people across ages. With a J-beta primer mix and a sample-barcoded 5' primer, a second PCR ran roughly 6 to 12 cycles. TCRdb reanalysed the 5' RACE reads using MiXCR and keeps one entry per CDR3 protein. Of approximately 880,000 distinct CDR3 sequences in the sample, about 48% were seen once. The source material was blood. These receptors all come from a man between 25 and 39 years old in good health.

This clonotype has only a few counts. The rearrangement links TRBV7-2 to TRBJ2-5; TRBD1 matches at 8 bases. CDR3 length: 15 residues. V dropped 5 bases and J dropped 1; count of bases not matched to a gene: 6. CDR1 SGHTA and CDR2 FQGNSA come from the germline V gene. The CDR3 nucleotides are TGTGCCAGCAGCCGAGGACAGGGCACCCAAGAGACCCAGTACTTC. Translated, it gives CASSRGQGTQETQYF.

With regard to this clonotype: Being one base from a much bigger clone, this may be a read error. V is TRBV6-6 and J is TRBJ2-7, with D hard to call. V was pared by 7 bases and J by 2 bases, with 6 bases between. CDR1 and CDR2 from the germline V gene are MNHNY and SVGAGI (reference sequence). The CDR3 sequence is 11 residues long. DNA for the CDR3: TGTGCCAGCAATGAAGCCTACGAGCAGTACTTC. It encodes CASNEAYEQYF.

The chain links TRBV10-3 to TRBJ2-7; 7 bases are a match to TRBD1. Germline V CDR1 and CDR2: ENHRY, SYGVKD. CDR3 size: 13 residues. Trimming took 7 bases from V and 0 from J; bases not matched to a gene: 3. For the CDR3, the DNA is TGTGCCATCACCGGGGACAGCTCCTACGAGCAGTACTTC. This translates into CAITGDSSYEQYF.

This clonotype has just a few counts. The rearrangement links TRBV6-5 to TRBJ2-1, with D perhaps matching TRBD1 or TRBD2 (5 bases each). Germline-derived CDR1 and CDR2 are MNHEY and SVGAGI. Trimming took off 7 bases at V and 5 bases at J, with 12 bases between the two ends. The CDR3 runs to 13 residues. The CDR3 nucleotides are TGTGCCAGCAAAGAGGGGACCGACAATGAGCAGTTCTTC. It yields the protein CASKEGTDNEQFF.

This rearrangement joins TRBV24-1 to TRBJ2-5, with D maybe TRBD1 (6 bases). Germline CDR1 and CDR2: KGHDR and SFDVKD. There are 15 residues in the CDR3. V gave up 4 bases and J gave up 5 bases, with 16 bases separating them. The CDR3 loop is CATSDRGHPSETQYF. The CDR3 DNA sequence: TGTGCCACCAGTGACAGGGGCCATCCATCGGAGACCCAGTACTTC.

The rearrangement links TRBV6-2 or TRBV6-3 to TRBJ2-3, with 8 bases lining up with TRBD1. This CDR3 region has 16 residues. The germline gives CDR1 MNHEY, CDR2 SVGEGT. Trimming took 6 bases from V and 1 from J; bases not matched to a gene: 9. CDR3 sequence (DNA): TGTGCCAGCAGGCCGGCGGCGGGACAGGGCACAGATACGCAGTATTTT. Translated, it gives CASRPAAGQGTDTQYF.

The V and J genes are TRBV2 and TRBJ1-1; D remains unclear. The V end lost 6 bases, the J end lost 0 bases, and 11 bases lay between the germline ends. The CDR3 totals 14 residues. The germline V gene has CDR1 SNHLY and CDR2 FYNNEI. The CDR3 coding sequence is TGTGCCAGCAGACCCGAATCCGTGAACACTGAAGCTTTCTTT. Translation: CASRPESVNTEAFF.

The chain carries TRBV20-1 and TRBJ2-3; 9 bases agree with TRBD1. Looked up from germline, CDR1 is DFQATT and CDR2 is SNEGSKA (reference sequence). Trimming removed 5 bases from V and 1 base from J; junction bases left unmatched: 1. This CDR3 contains 13 residues. CDR3 protein: CSAWDRGTDTQYF. The CDR3 bases are TGCAGTGCTTGGGACAGGGGCACAGATACGCAGTATTTT.

This rearrangement joins TRBV7-8 to TRBJ2-7, with D perhaps TRBD2 (5 bases). Trimming took off 0 bases at V and 0 bases at J, with 9 bases between the two ends. Germline V CDR1 and CDR2: SGHVS, FQNEAQ. This CDR3 contains 15 residues. CDR3 sequence (DNA): TGTGCCAGCAGCTTAGCAGAAACTAGCTCCTACGAGCAGTACTTC. Its protein is CASSLAETSSYEQYF.

CDR3 protein: CSARDLLQTSGYNEQFF. CDR3 bases: TGCAGTGCTAGAGATCTCCTTCAAACCTCAGGTTACAATGAGCAGTTCTTC. The chain recombines TRBV20-1 with TRBJ2-1; D unresolved. The CDR3 is made up of 17 amino acids. With 0 bases removed from V and 4 bases from J, the gap between germline ends came to 19 bases. Germline loops: CDR1 DFQATT, CDR2 SNEGSKA (reference sequence).

The rearrangement links TRBV15 to TRBJ1-2; D call uncertain. CDR1 and CDR2 (germline): LNHNV, YYDKDF (reference sequence). This CDR3 is built from 18 residues. V was pared by 8 bases and J by 0 bases, with 25 bases between. Here the CDR3 reads CATQGSGLSGQANYGYTF. The CDR3 nucleotides read TGTGCCACCCAAGGATCGGGCTTGAGCGGTCAAGCTAACTATGGCTACACCTTC.

This clonotype was recorded a few times. The rearrangement uses TRBV4-1 and TRBJ2-5; D is unclear. This CDR3 has 14 residues. Germline V gene lookup returns CDR1 MGHRA and CDR2 YSYEKL. Trimming pared 6 bases from V and 3 bases from J, leaving 14 bases between. CDR3 sequence (DNA): TGCGCCAGCAGACCCACCGGGTCAAAAGAGACCCAGTACTTC. Protein: CASRPTGSKETQYF.

The chain is built from TRBV4-2 and TRBJ1-1, with 8 bases identical to TRBD1. This CDR3 has 15 amino acids. V lost 3 bases, J lost 3 bases, and 6 bases stayed unmatched. Germline lookup yields CDR1 LGHNA and CDR2 YNFKEQ. CDR3 protein: CASSQRDRHYTEAFF. The CDR3 DNA reads TGTGCCAGCAGCCAGAGGGACAGGCACTACACTGAAGCTTTCTTT.

The V gene is TRBV11-2, the J gene TRBJ2-1, with 13 positions matching TRBD2. Looked up from germline, CDR1 is SGHAT and CDR2 is FQNNGV. Trimming removed 3 bases from V and 5 bases from J; junction bases left unmatched: 4. This CDR3 is 16 amino acids long. In DNA form, the CDR3 reads TGTGCCAGCAGCTTTTCCGGGACTAGCGGGAACAATGAGCAGTTCTTC. The encoded protein is CASSFSGTSGNNEQFF.

V usage is TRBV4-1 and J usage is TRBJ2-7; 9 bases are shared with TRBD1. With V trimmed by 2 bases and J by 3 bases, 5 bases remained unmatched. The CDR3 is 15 amino acids. The germline V gene encodes CDR1 MGHRA and CDR2 YSYEKL. CDR3 in DNA: TGCGCCAGCAGCCAAACGGACAGGGGCCTCTACGAGCAGTACTTC. It translates to CASSQTDRGLYEQYF.

In DNA form, the CDR3 reads TGTGCCAGCAGTGAATACGTCGGGGGCCCTAATTCACCCCTCCACTTT. Its translation: CASSEYVGGPNSPLHF. The V call is TRBV25-1, the J call TRBJ1-6, with D maybe TRBD1 (6 bases). The V gene's germline CDR1 is MGHDK and CDR2 SYGVNS. Trimming removed 0 bases from V and 6 bases from J, with 12 bases in between. There are 16 residues in the CDR3.

This clonotype was seen more than once but under ten times. V gene TRBV20-1 combines with J gene TRBJ1-6, with D maybe TRBD1 (6 bases). The length of the CDR3 is 15 residues. Germline V gives CDR1 DFQATT, CDR2 SNEGSKA (reference sequence). CDR3 coding DNA: TGCAGCGCCGAGTCTCTAAGGGCAGGGGCCTCACCCCTCCACTTT. This translates into CSAESLRAGASPLHF.

The rearrangement joins TRBV5-1 to TRBJ1-2; 8 positions match TRBD1. V lost 4 bases to trimming and J lost 4 bases; unmatched junction nucleotides: 6. The CDR3 is 14 amino acids. Germline V gene sequence: CDR1 SGHRS, CDR2 YFSETQ. CDR3 nucleotide sequence: TGCGCCAGCAGCGGCTCGACAGGGGCCTATGGCTACACCTTC. This translates into CASSGSTGAYGYTF.

J is TRBJ2-1 and V is TRBV12-3 or TRBV12-4; a possible D gene is TRBD1 (5 bases). The CDR3 loop spans 10 amino acids. The V gene lost 9 bases and the J gene lost 12 bases, with 12 bases spanning the gap. CDR3 nucleotides: TGTGCCAGTACAAGTCAGGGGCAGTTCTTC. Translation gives CASTSQGQFF.

The rearrangement uses TRBV3-1 and TRBJ1-1; D is ambiguous. The CDR3 sequence is 16 residues long. The V gene lost 0 bases and the J gene lost 0 bases, with 11 bases spanning the gap. CDR1 LGHDT and CDR2 YNNKEL come from the germline V gene (reference sequence). The CDR3 loop is CASSQDRRQMNTEAFF. The CDR3 region has the DNA TGTGCCAGCAGCCAAGATCGGAGGCAGATGAACACTGAAGCTTTCTTT.

This clonotype came up a few times. The J gene is TRBJ2-7, the V gene TRBV7-8; TRBD2 aligns across 10 bases. Losses at the gene ends were 6 bases for V and 3 bases for J; bases not matched to a gene: 8. CDR1 and CDR2 from the germline V gene are SGHVS and FQNEAQ. The CDR3 contains 15 residues. DNA of the CDR3: TGTGCCAGCAGGTCTAGCGGGGGACCCCTCTACGAGCAGTACTTC. Its protein is CASRSSGGPLYEQYF. The full variable domain, with the rest looked up from reference TRBV7-8 and TRBJ2-7, is GAGVSQSPRYKVAKRGQDVALRCDPISGHVSLFWYQQALGQGPEFLTYFQNEAQLDKSGLPSDRFFAERPEGSVSTLKIQRTQQEDSAVYLCASRSSGGPLYEQYFGPGTRLTVT.

This clonotype occurred many times. The rearrangement joins TRBV20-1 to TRBJ2-7; D might be TRBD1 (5 bases). The CDR3 contains 16 residues. Germline CDR1 reads DFQATT; CDR2 reads SNEGSKA (reference sequence). V gave up 2 bases and J gave up 6 bases, with 23 bases separating them. The CDR3 DNA follows: TGCAGTGCTAGATGGCTGCAGGGTCCGGCGGACGGCGAGCAGTACTTC. It is translated as CSARWLQGPADGEQYF.